This T cell receptor beta chain was retrieved from a study of T-cell reconstitution after alpha-beta-depleted transplantation in children. A few counts support this clonotype. Germline CDR1 is MNHEY and CDR2 is SVGAGI. Trimming removed 5 bases at V and 6 bases at J, with 10 bases between. This CDR3 region has 12 residues. For TCRbeta, the library was prepared with unique molecular identifiers. TCRdb recomputed calls from the PCR reads with MiXCR, one row per CDR3 protein. The repertoire holds approximately 400,000 distinct CDR3 sequences, with approximately 11% as singletons. The specimen comprised PBMCs from the stem cell graft donor, sampled from the stem cell graft. The receptor's source is a human donor who donated a stem cell graft to a child with acute myeloid leukemia. The chain links TRBV6-5 to TRBJ1-1, with D perhaps matching TRBD1 (6 bases). CDR3 region: CASSVTGSEAFF. CDR3 nucleotides: TGTGCCAGCAGTGTGACAGGCTCTGAAGCTTTCTTT.